The 3 T cell receptor beta chains reported below all come from one sample, sequenced in a study of blood T cell repertoires in COVID-19. Measured with immunoSEQ multiplex PCR; TCRdb has only the in-frame clones, and not every one. The sample shows some 200,000 clones, 80% to 85% of them seen only once. The sample taken for sequencing was peripheral blood. The receptors stem from a human donor with acute or convalescent COVID-19. The donor label of this sample is uncertain.

V usage is TRBV6-2 or TRBV6-3 and J usage is TRBJ2-2, with a possible D match to TRBD2 (6 bases). Trimming removed 5 bases at V and 7 bases at J, with 23 bases between. The CDR3 sequence is 17 residues long. Per germline, CDR1 MNHEY and CDR2 SVGEGT. In DNA form, the CDR3 reads TGTGCCAGCAGTGCGTACCTAGCGAAAACAAAAAACGGGGAGCTGTTTTTT. Protein sequence: CASSAYLAKTKNGELFF.

The chain recombines TRBV7-9 with TRBJ1-2, with 8 positions matching TRBD1. Trimming removed 5 bases from V and 4 bases from J; junction bases left unmatched: 6. The germline V gene encodes CDR1 SEHNR and CDR2 FQNEAQ (reference sequence). This CDR3 contains 14 residues. The CDR3 DNA is TGTGCCAGCAGCCAGGGGGCGGGCGTCTATGGCTACACCTTC. This encodes CASSQGAGVYGYTF.

DNA for the CDR3: TGTGCCAGCAGTCAGGGGAATCAGCCCCAGCATTTT. This encodes CASSQGNQPQHF. V and J are TRBV12-3 or TRBV12-4 and TRBJ1-5; D perhaps matches TRBD1 (6 bases). The V gene lost 5 bases and the J gene lost 4 bases, with 6 bases spanning the gap. The CDR3 runs to 12 residues.